The 32 T cell receptor beta chains given below trace back to one sample, sequenced in a study of cytomegalovirus exposure and HLA in healthy donors. Primers included in the PCR were 60 Vbeta and 13 Jbeta primers. Generated by immunoSEQ multiplex PCR, the TCRdb table keeps only in-frame clones and is missing some. This sample has 110,000 to 150,000 clones, with around 79% found just once. Sequencing was done on a sample of PBMCs. The receptors shown here come from a female donor in good health and CMV-seronegative.

The chain recombines TRBV11-2 with TRBJ2-7; TRBD1 matches 9 bases. The CDR3 loop spans 12 amino acids. The V gene's germline CDR1 is SGHAT and CDR2 FQNNGV. With V trimmed by 6 bases and J by 6 bases, 3 bases remained unmatched. CDR3 protein: CASRPTGGEQYF. The CDR3 DNA reads as TGTGCCAGCAGACCGACAGGGGGCGAGCAGTACTTC.

This chain joins TRBV18 and TRBJ1-4; D is possibly TRBD1 (5 bases). V was pared by 7 bases and J by 7 bases, with 13 bases between. CDR1 KGHSH and CDR2 LQKENI come from the germline V gene. CDR3 length: 13 residues. The CDR3 region has the DNA TGTGCCAGCTGTGGGGCCCAGGGTGAAAAACTGTTTTTT. Translating gives CASCGAQGEKLFF.

The V call is TRBV25-1, the J call TRBJ1-4; TRBD1 matches at 7 bases. The germline gives CDR1 MGHDK, CDR2 SYGVNS. This CDR3 has 14 amino acids. Trimming cost V 5 bases and J 8 bases; bases outside gene matches: 8. The CDR3 nucleotides read TGTGCCAGCAGTACACCGGCAGGGGGAGAAAAACTGTTTTTT. Translated, it gives CASSTPAGGEKLFF.

This clone came up once. V usage is TRBV30 and J usage is TRBJ2-7; D uncertain. CDR1 is GTSNPN and CDR2 is SVGIG in the germline V gene (reference sequence). The CDR3 is made up of 12 amino acids. V lost 5 bases and J lost 1, with 9 bases in between. In DNA, the CDR3 is TGTGCCTGGGCAACAGCATCCTACGAGCAGTACTTC. As protein: CAWATASYEQYF.

The chain has TRBV6-6 and TRBJ1-1; D gene unclear. Germline values: CDR1 MNHNY, CDR2 SVGAGI (reference sequence). The CDR3 has 12 amino acids. Trimming cost V 7 bases and J 3 bases, with 9 bases left between them. The CDR3 DNA is TGTGCCAGCAACGGGGTTTACACTGAAGCTTTCTTT. Translation: CASNGVYTEAFF.

The J gene is TRBJ1-6, the V gene TRBV6-5; no clear D. CDR3 length: 13 amino acids. Trimming stripped 5 bases from V and 5 bases from J, with 7 bases between. Germline CDR1 and CDR2: MNHEY and SVGAGI. The CDR3 region has the DNA TGTGCCAGCAGTACGGGGAATAATTCACCCCTCCACTTT. Amino acids: CASSTGNNSPLHF.

The rearrangement links TRBV5-1 to TRBJ2-2; D unclear. This CDR3 is 14 amino acids long. The germline V gene has CDR1 SGHRS and CDR2 YFSETQ. V gave up 7 bases and J gave up 4 bases, with 14 bases separating them. The CDR3 nucleotides read TGCGCCAGCGCCCCAACTCCCCGCACCGGGGAGCTGTTTTTT. Encoded protein: CASAPTPRTGELFF.

This chain joins TRBV7-8 and TRBJ1-3; D not resolved. The CDR3 has 14 residues. The V and J ends lost 2 bases and 2 bases respectively, with 7 bases between them. CDR1 is SGHVS and CDR2 is FQNEAQ in the germline V gene. The CDR3 region has the DNA TGTGCCAGCAGCTTACGAGGCCCTGGAAACACCATATATTTT. Amino acid sequence: CASSLRGPGNTIYF.

Here the CDR3 reads CAISDPSDGRGSYEQYF. The CDR3 bases are TGTGCCATCAGTGACCCCTCGGACGGCAGGGGGTCCTACGAGCAGTACTTC. The chain is built from TRBV10-3 and TRBJ2-7; TRBD1 matches at 7 bases. The CDR3 spans 17 residues. Germline CDR1 ENHRY, CDR2 SYGVKD. Trimming took 3 bases from V and 1 from J; bases not matched to a gene: 12.

The chain is built from TRBV28 and TRBJ2-1, with D maybe TRBD2 (5 bases). Germline assignment: CDR1 MDHEN and CDR2 SYDVKM. V shed 6 bases and J shed 0 bases, with 15 bases lying between them. The CDR3 has 16 amino acids. The CDR3 spells CASSLTTDFSYNEQFF. The CDR3 region has the DNA TGTGCCAGCAGCCTTACGACGGACTTCTCCTACAATGAGCAGTTCTTC.

This chain links TRBV20-1 with TRBJ1-2; D is uncertain. V lost 6 bases and J lost 5, with 7 bases in between. The CDR3 has 10 amino acids. CDR1 DFQATT and CDR2 SNEGSKA come from the germline V gene (reference sequence). The CDR3: CSANTYGYTF. CDR3 DNA: TGCAGTGCCAACACGTATGGCTACACCTTC.

CDR3 DNA: TGTGCCAGCAGCGTAGGTCCTAGGACAGATAGATACGAGCAGTACTTC. Translating it yields CASSVGPRTDRYEQYF. The chain is built from TRBV9 and TRBJ2-7; TRBD1 might be the D (6 bases). This CDR3 is 16 amino acids long. Germline CDR1 reads SGDLS; CDR2 reads YYNGEE. V was trimmed by 0 bases and J by 4 bases, leaving 17 bases between them. The whole variable domain, filled in from reference TRBV9 and TRBJ2-7, reads DSGVTQTPKHLITATGQRVTLRCSPRSGDLSVYWYQQSLDQGLQFLIQYYNGEERAKGNILERFSAQQFPDLHSELNLSSLELGDSALYFCASSVGPRTDRYEQYFGPGTRLTVT.

The rearrangement joins TRBV5-1 to TRBJ1-3, with a possible D match to TRBD1 (6 bases). Trimming took off 0 bases at V and 0 bases at J, with 10 bases between the two ends. The CDR3 contains 16 residues. Per germline, CDR1 SGHRS and CDR2 YFSETQ. CDR3 sequence: CASSLAAGASGNTIYF. CDR3 nucleotides: TGCGCCAGCAGCTTGGCCGCGGGGGCCTCTGGAAACACCATATATTTT.

This chain links TRBV5-4 with TRBJ2-7, with 14 bases fitting TRBD2. The length of the CDR3 is 16 residues. Trimming took 3 bases from V and 6 from J; bases not matched to a gene: 8. Germline V gene data show CDR1 as SGHNT and CDR2 as YYREEE (reference sequence). The CDR3 region has the DNA TGTGCCAGCAGCTCTGGACTAGCGGGGGGCCATTTCGAGCAGTACTTC. This encodes CASSSGLAGGHFEQYF.

The chain links TRBV5-1 to TRBJ2-7, with D tentatively TRBD2 (7 bases). V lost 0 bases, J lost 5 bases, and 15 bases lay in between. Germline V gives CDR1 SGHRS, CDR2 YFSETQ. The CDR3 is 15 residues long. Written as DNA, the CDR3 is TGCGCCAGCAGCTTGGAGGGGGGGTCTTACAACGAGCAGTACTTC. It yields the protein CASSLEGGSYNEQYF.

This chain uses TRBV9 with TRBJ2-2, with 7 bases aligning to TRBD1. Germline loops: CDR1 SGDLS, CDR2 YYNGEE. V was pared by 1 base and J by 3 bases, with 3 bases of the junction left unmatched. This CDR3 region has 15 residues. The CDR3 reads CASSVTGADTGELFF. The CDR3, as DNA: TGTGCCAGCAGCGTAACAGGGGCCGACACCGGGGAGCTGTTTTTT.

V usage is TRBV5-1 and J usage is TRBJ1-4; TRBD1 agrees at 7 bases. V gave up 1 base and J gave up 8 bases; unmatched junction bases: 5. CDR1 SGHRS and CDR2 YFSETQ come from the germline V gene. The CDR3 consists of 14 residues. CDR3 bases: TGCGCCAGCAGCTTGTCGCAGGGGGGCGAAAAACTGTTTTTT. Encoded protein: CASSLSQGGEKLFF.

The rearrangement joins TRBV5-1 to TRBJ2-1; 14 bases match TRBD2. The J segment lost 9 bases and the V segment lost 3 bases, leaving 5 bases of the junction unmatched. The CDR3 covers 15 residues. The germline V gene has CDR1 SGHRS and CDR2 YFSETQ. This chain's CDR3 is CASSYGLAGGVEQFF. The CDR3 DNA follows: TGCGCCAGCAGCTACGGACTAGCGGGAGGCGTTGAGCAGTTCTTC.

The J gene is TRBJ1-2, the V gene TRBV19, with D maybe TRBD1 (6 bases). V lost 3 bases and J 2 bases, leaving 10 bases between the germline ends. Germline assignment: CDR1 LNHDA and CDR2 SQIVND (reference sequence). There are 14 residues in the CDR3. The CDR3 protein is CASSMDGQNYGYTF. In DNA form, the CDR3 reads TGTGCCAGTAGTATGGACGGACAGAACTATGGCTACACCTTC.

Only a few counts were recorded for this clone. V usage is TRBV19 and J usage is TRBJ2-2; 9 bases align to TRBD1. Germline V gene sequence: CDR1 LNHDA, CDR2 SQIVND (reference sequence). V gave up 3 bases and J gave up 5 bases; unmatched junction bases: 10. The CDR3 extends over 17 amino acids. The chain's CDR3 is CASSIRGTGRATGELFF. The DNA of the CDR3 is TGTGCCAGTAGTATTCGCGGGACAGGGAGGGCAACCGGGGAGCTGTTTTTT.

The rearrangement joins TRBV27 to TRBJ1-3; D is ambiguous. Germline V gene lookup returns CDR1 MNHEY and CDR2 SMNVEV (reference sequence). This CDR3 is built from 15 residues. V lost 9 bases, J lost 3 bases, and 18 bases lay in between. The CDR3 coding sequence is TGTGCCAGTATAAAACTTAGGTCGGGTGGAAACACCATATATTTT. It specifies CASIKLRSGGNTIYF.

The rearrangement links TRBV10-1 to TRBJ2-1; D may be TRBD2 (6 bases). The germline CDR1 and CDR2 sequences are WNHNN and SYGVQD (reference sequence). The CDR3 length is 13 residues. Trimming stripped 5 bases from V and 2 bases from J, with 7 bases between. The CDR3 bases are TGCGCCAGCAGTCCGGGAGCCTACAATGAGCAGTTCTTC. Residues: CASSPGAYNEQFF.

The CDR3 loop is CASIPGPGEYTGELFF. The CDR3 nucleotides are TGCGCCAGCATCCCGGGACCGGGAGAGTACACCGGGGAGCTGTTTTTT. The chain couples TRBV5-1 to TRBJ2-2, with D perhaps TRBD2 (6 bases). Looked up from germline, CDR1 is SGHRS and CDR2 is YFSETQ. V dropped 6 bases and J dropped 3 bases, with 18 bases sitting between them. CDR3 length: 16 residues.

The chain carries TRBV13 and TRBJ2-1, with 11 bases that match TRBD2. Germline V CDR1 and CDR2: PRHDT, FYEKMQ (reference sequence). V lost 5 bases to trimming and J lost 7 bases; unmatched junction nucleotides: 13. The CDR3 totals 17 residues. In nucleotides, the CDR3 is TGTGCCAGCAGCGCGGCACGTAGCGGGAGGGCTGGAAATGAGCAGTTCTTC. Amino acids: CASSAARSGRAGNEQFF. Drawing the rest from reference TRBV13 and TRBJ2-1, the complete variable domain is AAGVIQSPRHLIKEKRETATLKCYPIPRHDTVYWYQQGPGQDPQFLISFYEKMQSDKGSIPDRFSAQQFSDYHSELNMSSLELGDSALYFCASSAARSGRAGNEQFFGPGTRLTVL.

The rearrangement links TRBV29-1 to TRBJ2-1, with D possibly being TRBD1 (6 bases). Germline CDR1 is SQVTM and CDR2 is ANQGSEA. The V end was cut by 7 bases, the J end by 7 bases, with 17 bases between. The CDR3 consists of 13 residues. CDR3 nucleotides: TGCAGCGGGTCGAGGGGGAGCACGAATGAGCAGTTCTTC. It yields the protein CSGSRGSTNEQFF.

The rearrangement links TRBV7-2 to TRBJ1-3; no clear D gene. The V and J ends lost 4 bases and 0 bases respectively, with 7 bases between them. The germline V gene has CDR1 SGHTA and CDR2 FQGNSA. This CDR3 comprises 14 residues. The CDR3 protein is CASSYSASGNTIYF. CDR3 nucleotide sequence: TGTGCCAGCAGCTACAGTGCCTCTGGAAACACCATATATTTT.

This clone was detected only a few times. The chain has TRBV30 and TRBJ2-5; D possibly corresponds to TRBD2 (6 bases). The CDR3 spans 17 residues. The V end was cut by 1 base, the J end by 4 bases, with 22 bases between. Looked up from germline, CDR1 is GTSNPN and CDR2 is SVGIG (reference sequence). The CDR3 sequence is CAWSAGMGRRGAETQYF. CDR3 DNA: TGTGCCTGGAGTGCCGGGATGGGTAGGAGGGGTGCAGAGACCCAGTACTTC.

The chain employs TRBV28 and TRBJ2-3, with 9 positions matching TRBD2. J was trimmed by 4 bases and V by 4 bases; bases with no gene match: 12. This CDR3 region has 17 residues. Per germline, CDR1 MDHEN and CDR2 SYDVKM. CDR3 nucleotides: TGTGCCAGCAGTTCCCCCGGGGGCGGGGGGGCTTCAGATACGCAGTATTTT. Protein sequence: CASSSPGGGGASDTQYF.

This chain connects TRBV7-3 to TRBJ2-7; 7 bases line up with TRBD1. Trimming cost V 6 bases and J 2 bases; bases outside gene matches: 13. The CDR3 extends over 16 amino acids. Germline V lookup: CDR1 SGHTA, CDR2 FQGTGA. The CDR3: CASRRTGAYSPYEQYF. CDR3 nucleotide sequence: TGTGCCAGCAGGCGAACAGGGGCCTATTCTCCCTACGAGCAGTACTTC. The full variable domain, completed using reference TRBV7-3 and TRBJ2-7, is GAGVSQTPSNKVTEKGKYVELRCDPISGHTALYWYRQSLGQGPEFLIYFQGTGAADDSGLPNDRFFAVRPEGSVSTLKIQRTERGDSAVYLCASRRTGAYSPYEQYFGPGTRLTVT.

The rearrangement uses TRBV7-8 and TRBJ2-5; TRBD2 matches at 9 bases. The ends lost 3 bases at V and 4 bases at J; junction bases unmatched: 3. Germline V lookup: CDR1 SGHVS, CDR2 FQNEAQ. This CDR3 has 14 residues. CDR3 bases: TGTGCCAGCAGCTTGTATAGCGGGGGAGAGACCCAGTACTTC. Translated: CASSLYSGGETQYF.

This chain connects TRBV15 to TRBJ2-1; tentative D call: TRBD2 (5 bases). V gave up 4 bases and J gave up 0 bases, with 16 bases separating them. This CDR3 is built from 17 residues. Germline V gene lookup returns CDR1 LNHNV and CDR2 YYDKDF (reference sequence). CDR3 protein: CATSTDRSGSSYNEQFF. The CDR3 nucleotides read TGTGCCACCAGCACAGATCGGAGCGGTAGCTCCTACAATGAGCAGTTCTTC.

The chain couples TRBV30 to TRBJ2-1; TRBD1 aligns across 7 bases. V shed 5 bases, J shed 9 bases, and the junction held 7 bases outside the gene matches. The CDR3 sequence is 12 residues long. Germline-derived CDR1 and CDR2 are GTSNPN and SVGIG (reference sequence). The CDR3 DNA is TGTGCCTGGGGGACGACAGGGTCTGAGCAGTTCTTC. Residues: CAWGTTGSEQFF.